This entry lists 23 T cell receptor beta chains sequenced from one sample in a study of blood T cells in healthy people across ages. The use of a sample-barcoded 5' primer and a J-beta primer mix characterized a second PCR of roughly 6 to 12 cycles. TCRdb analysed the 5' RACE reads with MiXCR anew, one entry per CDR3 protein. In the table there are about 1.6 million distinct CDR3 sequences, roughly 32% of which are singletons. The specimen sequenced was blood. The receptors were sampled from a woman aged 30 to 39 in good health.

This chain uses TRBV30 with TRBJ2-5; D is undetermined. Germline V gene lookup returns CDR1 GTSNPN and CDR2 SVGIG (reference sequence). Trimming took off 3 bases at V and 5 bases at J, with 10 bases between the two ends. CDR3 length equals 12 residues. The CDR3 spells CAWSESQETQYF. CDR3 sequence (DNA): TGTGCCTGGAGCGAAAGTCAGGAGACCCAGTACTTC.

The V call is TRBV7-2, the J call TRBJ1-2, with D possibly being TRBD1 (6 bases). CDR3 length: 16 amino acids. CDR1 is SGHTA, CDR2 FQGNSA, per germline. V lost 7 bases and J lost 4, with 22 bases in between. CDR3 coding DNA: TGTGCCAGCACCCCACAAGGTGGGGGGCGAGGCTATGGCTACACCTTC. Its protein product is CASTPQGGGRGYGYTF.

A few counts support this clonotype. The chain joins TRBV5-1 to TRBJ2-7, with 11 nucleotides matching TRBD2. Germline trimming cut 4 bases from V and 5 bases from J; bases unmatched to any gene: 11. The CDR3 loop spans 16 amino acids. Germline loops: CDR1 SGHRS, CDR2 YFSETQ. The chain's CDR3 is CASSDPSLAGGNEQYF. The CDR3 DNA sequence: TGCGCCAGCAGCGACCCTTCTTTAGCGGGGGGGAACGAGCAGTACTTC. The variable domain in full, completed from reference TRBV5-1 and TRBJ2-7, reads KAGVTQTPRYLIKTRGQQVTLSCSPISGHRSVSWYQQTPGQGLQFLFEYFSETQRNKGNFPGRFSGRQFSNSRSEMNVSTLELGDSALYLCASSDPSLAGGNEQYFGPGTRLTVT.

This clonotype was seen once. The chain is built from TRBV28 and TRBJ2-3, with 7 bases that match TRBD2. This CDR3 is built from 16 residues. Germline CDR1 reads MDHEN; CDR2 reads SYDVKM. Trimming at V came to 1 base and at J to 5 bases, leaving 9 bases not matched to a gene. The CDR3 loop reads CASSLFAGAGVDTQYF. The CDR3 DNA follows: TGTGCCAGCAGTTTATTCGCTGGGGCGGGAGTAGATACGCAGTATTTT.

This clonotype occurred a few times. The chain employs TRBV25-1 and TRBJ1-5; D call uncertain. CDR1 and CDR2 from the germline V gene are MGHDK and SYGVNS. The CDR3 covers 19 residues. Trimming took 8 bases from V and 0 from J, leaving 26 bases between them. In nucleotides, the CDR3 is TGTGCCAGCTCGAGACGGAGGTCAAAGACGTTTTATAGCAATCAGCCCCAGCATTTT. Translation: CASSRRRSKTFYSNQPQHF.

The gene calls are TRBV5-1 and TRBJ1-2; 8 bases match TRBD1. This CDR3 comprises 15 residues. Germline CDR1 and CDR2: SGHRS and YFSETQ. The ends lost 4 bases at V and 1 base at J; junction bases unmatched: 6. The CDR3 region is CASSPRTGFNYGYTF. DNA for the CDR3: TGCGCCAGCAGCCCCCGGACAGGGTTTAACTATGGCTACACCTTC.

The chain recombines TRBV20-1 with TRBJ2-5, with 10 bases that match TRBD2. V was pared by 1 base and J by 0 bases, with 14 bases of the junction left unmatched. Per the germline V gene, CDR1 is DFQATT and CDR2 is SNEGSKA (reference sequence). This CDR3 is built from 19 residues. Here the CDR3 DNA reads TGCAGTGCTAGAGGACGGTCTCGGGGTAGCGGGGGGTACCAAGAGACCCAGTACTTC. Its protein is CSARGRSRGSGGYQETQYF.

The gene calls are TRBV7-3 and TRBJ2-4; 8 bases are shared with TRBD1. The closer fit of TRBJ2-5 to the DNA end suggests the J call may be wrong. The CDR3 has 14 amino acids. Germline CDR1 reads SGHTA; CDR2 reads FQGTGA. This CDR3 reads CASSYQGAGETQYF. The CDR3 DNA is TGTGCCAGCAGTTACCAGGGGGCGGGAGAGACCCAGTACTTC.

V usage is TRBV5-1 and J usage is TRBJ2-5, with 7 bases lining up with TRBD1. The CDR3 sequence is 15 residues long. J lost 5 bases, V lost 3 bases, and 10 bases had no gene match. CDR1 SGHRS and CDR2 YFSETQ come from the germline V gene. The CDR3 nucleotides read TGCGCCAGCAGCTCGAATACAGGGGCTCCGGAGACCCAGTACTTC. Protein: CASSSNTGAPETQYF.

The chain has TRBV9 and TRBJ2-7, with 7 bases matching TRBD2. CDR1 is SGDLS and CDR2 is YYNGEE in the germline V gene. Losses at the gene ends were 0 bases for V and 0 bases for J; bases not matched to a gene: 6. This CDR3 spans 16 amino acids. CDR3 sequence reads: CASSVAPGGLSYEQYF. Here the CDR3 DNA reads TGTGCCAGCAGCGTAGCTCCGGGAGGCCTCTCCTACGAGCAGTACTTC. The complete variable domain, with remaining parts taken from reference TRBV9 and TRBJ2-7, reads DSGVTQTPKHLITATGQRVTLRCSPRSGDLSVYWYQQSLDQGLQFLIQYYNGEERAKGNILERFSAQQFPDLHSELNLSSLELGDSALYFCASSVAPGGLSYEQYFGPGTRLTVT.

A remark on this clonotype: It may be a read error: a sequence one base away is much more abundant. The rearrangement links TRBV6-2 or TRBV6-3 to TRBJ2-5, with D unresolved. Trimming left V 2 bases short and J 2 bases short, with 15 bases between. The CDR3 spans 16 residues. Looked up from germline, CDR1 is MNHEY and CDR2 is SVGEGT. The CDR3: CASSYGSPAGQETQYF. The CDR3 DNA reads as TGTGCCAGCAGTTACGGGTCGCCCGCTGGACAAGAGACCCAGTACTTC.

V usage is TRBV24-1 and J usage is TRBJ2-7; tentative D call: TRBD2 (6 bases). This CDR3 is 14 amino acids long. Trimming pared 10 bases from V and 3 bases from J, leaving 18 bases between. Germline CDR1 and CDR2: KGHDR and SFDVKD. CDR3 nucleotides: TGTGCCACGCCACCGGGGGAGAGGTTCTACGAGCAGTACTTC. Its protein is CATPPGERFYEQYF.

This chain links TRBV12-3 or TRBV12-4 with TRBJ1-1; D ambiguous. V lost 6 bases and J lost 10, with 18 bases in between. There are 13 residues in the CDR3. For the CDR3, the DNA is TGTGCCAGCAGCCGGGGAACAATAAGCCCAGCTTTCTTT. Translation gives CASSRGTISPAFF.

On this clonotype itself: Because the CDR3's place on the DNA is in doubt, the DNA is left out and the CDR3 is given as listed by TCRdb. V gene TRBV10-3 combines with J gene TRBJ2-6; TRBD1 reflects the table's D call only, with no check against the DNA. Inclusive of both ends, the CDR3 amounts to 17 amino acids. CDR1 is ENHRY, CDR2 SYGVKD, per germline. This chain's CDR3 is CAINPGPVGSGANVPTF.

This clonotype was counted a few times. The CDR3 protein is CASSEVVFTYEQYF. The CDR3 DNA is TGTGCCAGCAGTGAAGTGGTTTTCACCTACGAGCAGTACTTC. The chain links TRBV6-1 to TRBJ2-7, with unresolved D. Trimming took off 1 base at V and 2 bases at J, with 9 bases between the two ends. The CDR3 loop spans 14 amino acids. Germline V lookup: CDR1 MNHNS, CDR2 SASEGT.

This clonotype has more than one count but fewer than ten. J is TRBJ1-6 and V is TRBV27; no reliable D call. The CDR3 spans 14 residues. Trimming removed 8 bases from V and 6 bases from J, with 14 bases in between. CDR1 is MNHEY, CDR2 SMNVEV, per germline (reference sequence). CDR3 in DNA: TGTGCCAGCCGGCCCCCCGGCGGTAATTCACCCCTCCACTTT. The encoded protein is CASRPPGGNSPLHF.

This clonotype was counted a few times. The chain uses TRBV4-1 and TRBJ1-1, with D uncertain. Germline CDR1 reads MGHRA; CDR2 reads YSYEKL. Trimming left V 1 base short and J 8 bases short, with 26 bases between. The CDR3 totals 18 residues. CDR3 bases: TGCGCCAGCAGCCAAGGCTTTCTTCGGCAGAGGTCGTTACTCGAAGCTTTCTTT. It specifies CASSQGFLRQRSLLEAFF.

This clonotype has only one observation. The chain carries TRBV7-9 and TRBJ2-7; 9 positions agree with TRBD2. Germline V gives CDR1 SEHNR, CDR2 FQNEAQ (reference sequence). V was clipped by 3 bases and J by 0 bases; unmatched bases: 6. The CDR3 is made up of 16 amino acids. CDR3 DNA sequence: TGTGCCAGCAGCTTGACTAGCGGAGAAAGCTCCTACGAGCAGTACTTC. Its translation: CASSLTSGESSYEQYF.

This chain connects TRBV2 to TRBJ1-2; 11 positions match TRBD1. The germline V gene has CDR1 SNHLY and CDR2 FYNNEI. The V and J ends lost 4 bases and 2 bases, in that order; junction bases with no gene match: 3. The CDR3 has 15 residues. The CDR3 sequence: CASSGRTGGNYGYTF. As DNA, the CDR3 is TGTGCCAGCAGTGGCCGGACAGGGGGCAACTATGGCTACACCTTC.

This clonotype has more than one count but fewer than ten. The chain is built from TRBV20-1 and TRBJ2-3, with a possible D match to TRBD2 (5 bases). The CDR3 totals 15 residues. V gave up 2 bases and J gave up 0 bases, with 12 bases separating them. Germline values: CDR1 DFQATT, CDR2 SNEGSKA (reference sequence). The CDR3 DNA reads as TGCAGTGCTAGATCGCCCAGCGGTAGCACAGATACGCAGTATTTT. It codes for CSARSPSGSTDTQYF.

In nucleotides, the CDR3 is TGTGCCAGCAGCCAAACAAATAGCAATCAGCCCCAGCATTTT. It yields the protein CASSQTNSNQPQHF. This chain joins TRBV11-1 and TRBJ1-5; unclear D gene. CDR1 and CDR2 (germline): SGHAT, FQDESV (reference sequence). The CDR3 sequence is 14 residues long. V gave up 5 bases and J gave up 0 bases, with 8 bases separating them.

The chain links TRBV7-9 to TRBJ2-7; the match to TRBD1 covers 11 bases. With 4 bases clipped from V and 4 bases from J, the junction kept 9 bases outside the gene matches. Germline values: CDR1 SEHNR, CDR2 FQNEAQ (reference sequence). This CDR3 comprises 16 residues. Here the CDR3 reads CASSSQLRDRGYEQYF. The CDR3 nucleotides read TGTGCCAGCAGCTCCCAGCTCCGGGACAGGGGGTACGAGCAGTACTTC.

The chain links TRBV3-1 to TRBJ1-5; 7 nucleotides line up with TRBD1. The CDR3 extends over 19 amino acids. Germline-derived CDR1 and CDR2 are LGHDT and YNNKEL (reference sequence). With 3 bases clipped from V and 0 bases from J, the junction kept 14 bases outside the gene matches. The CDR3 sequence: CASSHLGTETVYSNQPQHF. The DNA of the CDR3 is TGTGCCAGCAGCCACCTCGGGACAGAGACGGTATATAGCAATCAGCCCCAGCATTTT.